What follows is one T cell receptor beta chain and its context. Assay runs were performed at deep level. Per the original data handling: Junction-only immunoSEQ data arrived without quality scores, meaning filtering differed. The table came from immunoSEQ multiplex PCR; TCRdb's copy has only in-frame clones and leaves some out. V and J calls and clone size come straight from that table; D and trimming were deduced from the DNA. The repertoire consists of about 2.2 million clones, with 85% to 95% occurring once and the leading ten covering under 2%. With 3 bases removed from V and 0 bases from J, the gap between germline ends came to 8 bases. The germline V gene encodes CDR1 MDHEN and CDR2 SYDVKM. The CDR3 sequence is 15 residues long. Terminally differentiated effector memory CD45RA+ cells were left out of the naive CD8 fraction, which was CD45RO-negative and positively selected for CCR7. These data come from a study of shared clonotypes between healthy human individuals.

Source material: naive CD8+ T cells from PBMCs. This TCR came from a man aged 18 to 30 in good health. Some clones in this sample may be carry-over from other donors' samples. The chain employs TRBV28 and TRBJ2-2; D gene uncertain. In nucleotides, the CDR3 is TGTGCCAGCAGTTTGTTCCACACGAACACCGGGGAGCTGTTTTTT. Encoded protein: CASSLFHTNTGELFF.